This record looks at one T cell receptor (beta chain) sequence and its context. The antigen remains undetermined. This sample stems from a study of shared clonotypes between healthy human individuals. General study findings and limits: What limited the represented genetic and exposure-history diversity was the small number of donors. Sharing across four donors was highest in naive CD4 (around 5%) and lowest in memory CD8 (roughly 0.4%).

Germline V gives CDR1 SGHAT, CDR2 FQDESV (reference sequence). Trimming took off 5 bases at V and 1 base at J, with 11 bases between the two ends. CDR3 length: 14 amino acids. Sequencing was performed with immunoSEQ multiplex PCR; in TCRdb, only in-frame clones are kept and a portion is missing. The repertoire has approximately 530,000 clones, almost 97% of them found once; the top ten carry approximately 0.06%. This receptor was obtained from a woman aged 25 to 45 in good health. The sequenced sample consisted of naive CD4+ T cells sorted from blood. Subset here: CD45RA+ positively selected. The chain has TRBV11-1 and TRBJ1-1; the D gene is possibly TRBD1 (5 bases). This chain's CDR3 is CASSTSTENTEAFF. CDR3 nucleotide sequence: TGTGCCAGCAGCACCTCGACAGAGAACACTGAAGCTTTCTTT.